This record concerns one T cell receptor (beta chain) sequence. Clones were sequenced by immunoSEQ multiplex PCR, and TCRdb holds only the in-frame ones, with some missing. The sample contains fewer than 200,000 clones, approximately 86% of which appear only once. These data belong to a study of blood T cell repertoires in COVID-19. V lost 6 bases to trimming and J lost 5 bases, with 10 bases between them. This CDR3 is built from 13 residues. CDR1 and CDR2 from the germline V gene are MDHEN and SYDVKM. The sequenced sample consisted of peripheral blood. This TCR was recovered from a man aged 50 to 59 with active or convalescent COVID-19. The chain uses TRBV28 and TRBJ2-2; D is undetermined. CDR3 in amino acids: CASRYTDTGELFF. The CDR3 bases are TGTGCCAGCAGGTATACAGATACCGGGGAGCTGTTTTTT.